These 13 T cell receptor beta chains came from one sample sequenced in a study of TIL therapy for anti-PD-1-resistant metastatic lung cancer. Sample time point: pre-treatment sample, taken before nivolumab and TIL therapy. The libraries were made with immunoSEQ v3. Repertoires were generated with immunoSEQ multiplex PCR, while TCRdb's copy carries only in-frame clones and drops some. The sample holds 52,000 or so clones, more than 80% seen once. The material was blood, obtained at baseline. Every receptor here comes from a person aged 30 to 80 with non-small cell lung cancer.

This chain links TRBV5-6 with TRBJ2-7; D may correspond to TRBD1 or TRBD2 (5 bases each). Germline CDR1 SGHDT, CDR2 YYEEEE. This CDR3 is built from 12 residues. Trimming took off 2 bases at V and 7 bases at J, with 10 bases between the two ends. In nucleotides, the CDR3 is TGTGCCAGCAGCTTCTCTGGGGGTGAGCAGTACTTC. Translated: CASSFSGGEQYF.

This clone was counted between two and nine times. In DNA form, the CDR3 reads TGCGCCAGCAGCCAAGACGCCACAGGGCTTGCTGAGCAGTTCTTC. Translation gives CASSQDATGLAEQFF. The chain joins TRBV4-1 to TRBJ2-1; D possibly corresponds to TRBD1 (6 bases). The V gene's germline CDR1 is MGHRA and CDR2 YSYEKL. The CDR3 runs to 15 residues. The V end was cut by 0 bases, the J end by 9 bases, with 15 bases between.

This CDR3 is CALEREGYNEQFF. CDR3 DNA: TGTGCCTTAGAGCGGGAGGGCTACAATGAGCAGTTCTTC. The gene calls are TRBV30 and TRBJ2-1, with 10 bases aligning to TRBD2. V was pared by 7 bases and J by 3 bases, with 3 bases of the junction left unmatched. Germline-derived CDR1 and CDR2 are GTSNPN and SVGIG (reference sequence). This CDR3 spans 13 amino acids.

This chain uses TRBV10-1 with TRBJ2-3, with D perhaps TRBD1 (5 bases). The CDR3 totals 14 residues. Trimming removed 3 bases at V and 1 base at J, with 8 bases between. The V gene's germline CDR1 is WNHNN and CDR2 SYGVQD (reference sequence). The CDR3: CASSEGRGTDTQYF. The CDR3 nucleotides are TGCGCCAGCAGTGAAGGCAGGGGCACAGATACGCAGTATTTT.

The gene calls are TRBV11-2 and TRBJ2-1; possibly TRBD2 for D (5 bases). Germline V lookup: CDR1 SGHAT, CDR2 FQNNGV. The V end lost 4 bases, the J end lost 6 bases, and 19 bases lay between the germline ends. The length of the CDR3 is 16 residues. This chain's CDR3 is CASSSYGLRGTNEQFF. For the CDR3, the DNA is TGTGCCAGCAGCTCCTACGGTCTACGGGGTACCAATGAGCAGTTCTTC.

The V gene is TRBV7-9, the J gene TRBJ2-1, with TRBD2 identical over 11 bases. Germline CDR1 reads SEHNR; CDR2 reads FQNEAQ (reference sequence). V was pared by 3 bases and J by 0 bases, with 4 bases of the junction left unmatched. This CDR3 region has 17 residues. The CDR3 reads CASSLTSGVRSYNEQFF. CDR3 in DNA: TGTGCCAGCAGCTTGACTAGCGGGGTTCGCTCCTACAATGAGCAGTTCTTC.

V gene TRBV29-1 combines with J gene TRBJ1-2; D gene unclear. The germline V gene has CDR1 SQVTM and CDR2 ANQGSEA. The CDR3 loop spans 13 amino acids. V gave up 0 bases and J gave up 5 bases, with 10 bases separating them. The CDR3 region is CSVEDSAVYGYTF. As DNA, the CDR3 is TGCAGCGTTGAAGATTCGGCAGTGTATGGCTACACCTTC.

This clone was counted between two and nine times. The chain uses TRBV4-1 and TRBJ1-6; TRBD1 matches 7 bases. V trimming: 3 bases; J trimming: 9 bases; junction bases outside the gene matches: 17. Germline CDR1 is MGHRA and CDR2 is YSYEKL. The length of the CDR3 is 18 residues. CDR3 DNA sequence: TGCGCCAGCAGCCAGGCCCTAAGGCGACAGGGAGGGGCTTCACCCCTCCACTTT. Its protein is CASSQALRRQGGASPLHF.

The chain has TRBV7-6 and TRBJ2-7; unclear D gene. The CDR3 covers 12 residues. Trimming took 5 bases from V and 3 from J, leaving 8 bases between them. Germline CDR1 reads SGHVS; CDR2 reads FNYEAQ. As DNA, the CDR3 is TGTGCCAGCAGCGACCGAGGCTACGAGCAGTACTTC. Amino acids: CASSDRGYEQYF.

The chain carries TRBV9 and TRBJ1-1; 8 bases fit TRBD1. V was pared by 4 bases and J by 4 bases, with 9 bases of the junction left unmatched. In germline, CDR1 is SGDLS, CDR2 YYNGEE. The CDR3 runs to 15 residues. The CDR3 sequence: CASSPRTGWGTEAFF. The CDR3 DNA reads TGTGCCAGCAGCCCCCGGACAGGGTGGGGCACTGAAGCTTTCTTT.

The chain links TRBV5-1 to TRBJ2-3; 8 nucleotides align to TRBD1. This CDR3 region has 12 residues. Germline V gene sequence: CDR1 SGHRS, CDR2 YFSETQ. V lost 4 bases, J lost 14 bases, and 9 bases stayed unmatched. CDR3 nucleotides: TGCGCCAGCAGCCCTCAGGGGGCGAAATGGTATTTT. Translation gives CASSPQGAKWYF.

The sample holds a few counts of this clone. The chain combines TRBV5-4 with TRBJ2-7; D is possibly TRBD2 (5 bases). The germline V gene has CDR1 SGHNT and CDR2 YYREEE (reference sequence). This CDR3 is 15 amino acids long. Trimming pared 1 base from V and 0 bases from J, leaving 11 bases between. CDR3: CASSLSAGSSYEQYF. CDR3 nucleotides: TGTGCCAGCAGCTTGTCCGCGGGTAGCTCCTACGAGCAGTACTTC.

The chain recombines TRBV28 with TRBJ1-1, with TRBD1 matching over 11 bases. CDR3 length: 16 amino acids. Germline V gene sequence: CDR1 MDHEN, CDR2 SYDVKM. V trimming: 8 bases; J trimming: 3 bases; junction bases outside the gene matches: 11. The chain's CDR3 is CASLIGTGGSDTEAFF. CDR3 DNA sequence: TGTGCCAGCCTCATCGGGACAGGGGGAAGCGACACTGAAGCTTTCTTT.